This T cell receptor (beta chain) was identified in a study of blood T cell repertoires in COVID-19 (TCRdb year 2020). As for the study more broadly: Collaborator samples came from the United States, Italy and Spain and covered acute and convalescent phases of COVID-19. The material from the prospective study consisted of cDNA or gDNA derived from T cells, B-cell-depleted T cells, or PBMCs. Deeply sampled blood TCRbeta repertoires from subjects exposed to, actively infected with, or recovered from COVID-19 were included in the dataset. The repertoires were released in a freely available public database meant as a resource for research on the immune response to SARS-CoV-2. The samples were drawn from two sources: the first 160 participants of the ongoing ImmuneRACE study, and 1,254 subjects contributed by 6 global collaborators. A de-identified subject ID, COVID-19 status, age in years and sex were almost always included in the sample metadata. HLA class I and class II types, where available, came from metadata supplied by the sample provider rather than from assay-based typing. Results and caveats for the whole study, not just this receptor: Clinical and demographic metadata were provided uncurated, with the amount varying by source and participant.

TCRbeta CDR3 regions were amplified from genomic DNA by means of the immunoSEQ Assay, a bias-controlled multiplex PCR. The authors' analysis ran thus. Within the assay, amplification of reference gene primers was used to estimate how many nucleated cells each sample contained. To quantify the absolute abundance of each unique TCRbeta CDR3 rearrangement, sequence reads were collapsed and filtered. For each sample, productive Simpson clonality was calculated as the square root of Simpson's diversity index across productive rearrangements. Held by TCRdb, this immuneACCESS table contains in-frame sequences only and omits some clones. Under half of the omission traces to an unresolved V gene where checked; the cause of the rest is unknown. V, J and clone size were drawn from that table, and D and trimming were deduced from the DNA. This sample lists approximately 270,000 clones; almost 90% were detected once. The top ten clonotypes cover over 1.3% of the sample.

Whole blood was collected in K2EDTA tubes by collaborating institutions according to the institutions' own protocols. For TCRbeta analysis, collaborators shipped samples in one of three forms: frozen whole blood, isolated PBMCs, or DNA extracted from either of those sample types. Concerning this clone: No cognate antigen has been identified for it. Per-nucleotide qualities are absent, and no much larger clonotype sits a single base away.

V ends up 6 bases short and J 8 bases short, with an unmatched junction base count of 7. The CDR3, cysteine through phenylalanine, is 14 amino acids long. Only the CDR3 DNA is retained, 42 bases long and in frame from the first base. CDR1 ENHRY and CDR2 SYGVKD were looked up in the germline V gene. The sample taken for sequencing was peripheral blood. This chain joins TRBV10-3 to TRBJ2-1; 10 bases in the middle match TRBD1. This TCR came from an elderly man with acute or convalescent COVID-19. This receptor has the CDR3 CAIRAGTGDDEQFF. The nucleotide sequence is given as TGTGCCATCAGAGCCGGGACAGGGGATGATGAGCAGTTCTTC.